This T cell receptor (beta chain) was sequenced for a study of T cell responses to AZD1222 COVID-19 vaccine. Whole-study findings and limits: Repertoires were collected only later (after the peak T cell response had occurred). Reports say nearly half of spike-specific TCRs go after unmutated variant regions. Among those given AZD1222, only five or six were seropositive at baseline. White British people made up most donors, females outnumbered males, and clonal diversity was possibly underestimated.

The CDR3 consists of 16 residues. Germline V gene lookup returns CDR1 SGHVS and CDR2 FNYEAQ. Trimming left V 4 bases short and J 5 bases short, with 20 bases between. Details on this clone: What it binds is unknown.

Assay used: immunoSEQ multiplex PCR; TCRdb lists only in-frame clones, some missing. The table lists 75,000 to 100,000 clones, roughly nine tenths of them singletons, with 2.4% in the top ten. The source was peripheral blood, collected on day 0 of AZD1222 vaccination. The chain couples TRBV7-6 to TRBJ1-1, with D possibly matching TRBD1 (5 bases). The receptor comes from an adult in good health. CDR3 loop: CASSSVFVGPETEAFF. The DNA for the CDR3 is TGTGCCAGCAGCTCAGTATTTGTGGGGCCGGAGACTGAAGCTTTCTTT. The whole variable domain, remainder taken from reference TRBV7-6 and TRBJ1-1, is GAGVSQSPRYKVTKRGQDVALRCDPISGHVSLYWYRQALGQGPEFLTYFNYEAQQDKSGLPNDRFSAERPEGSISTLTIQRTEQRDSAMYRCASSSVFVGPETEAFFGQGTRLTVV.